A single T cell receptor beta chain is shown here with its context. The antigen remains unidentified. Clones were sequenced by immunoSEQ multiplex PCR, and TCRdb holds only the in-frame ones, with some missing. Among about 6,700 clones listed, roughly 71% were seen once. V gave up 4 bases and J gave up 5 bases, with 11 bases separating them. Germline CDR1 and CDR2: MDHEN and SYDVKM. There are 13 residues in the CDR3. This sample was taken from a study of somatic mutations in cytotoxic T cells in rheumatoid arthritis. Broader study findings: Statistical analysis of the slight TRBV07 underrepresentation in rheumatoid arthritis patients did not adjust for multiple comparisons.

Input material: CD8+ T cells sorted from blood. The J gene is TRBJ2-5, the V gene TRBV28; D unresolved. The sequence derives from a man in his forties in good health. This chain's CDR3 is CASSSTRLETQYF. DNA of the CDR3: TGTGCCAGCAGTTCTACCCGATTGGAGACCCAGTACTTC.